This T cell receptor beta chain was obtained from a study of blood T cell repertoires in COVID-19. The trim removed 1 base at V and 4 bases at J, leaving 11 bases unmatched. The germline V gene encodes CDR1 SNHLY and CDR2 FYNNEI. The CDR3 has 17 residues. Profiling relied on immunoSEQ multiplex PCR, and the TCRdb table lists in-frame clones only, not all of them. The sample lists a few hundred thousand clones, 91% occurring once. V and J are TRBV2 and TRBJ2-3, with 7 bases that match TRBD2. This receptor was taken from a person under 30 with COVID-19, enrolled during active disease. Sequences were obtained from peripheral blood. The CDR3 is CASSEGRRETPPDTQYF. CDR3 DNA: TGTGCCAGCAGTGAAGGACGGCGGGAGACACCCCCAGATACGCAGTATTTT. Full variable domain (outside the CDR3, taken from reference TRBV2 and TRBJ2-3): EPEVTQTPSHQVTQMGQEVILRCVPISNHLYFYWYRQILGQKVEFLVSFYNNEISEKSEIFDDQFSVERPDGSNFTLKIRSTKLEDSAMYFCASSEGRRETPPDTQYFGPGTRLTVL.